The source of this T cell receptor beta chain is a study of Graves' ophthalmopathy and Graves' hyperthyroidism. Study at large: Before any treatment, peripheral blood was taken at the initial diagnosis. General study points: Most thyroid clonotypes expanded beyond 0.001 frequency were also found in blood.

Amplified TCR beta CDR3 regions were obtained using RNA transcripts as template. The workflow started with a first-round RT-PCR run with HTBI primers and then moved on to a second-round multiplex PCR. Each CDR3 protein is one row after TCRdb ran MiXCR on the multiplex PCR reads. The table shows approximately 640,000 distinct CDR3 sequences, with 35% to 50% occurring only once. Exclusion criteria comprised other autoimmune diseases, uncontrolled infections, pregnancy or lactation in patients. The germline V gene encodes CDR1 LNHDA and CDR2 SQIVND (reference sequence). The CDR3 is made up of 14 amino acids. With 11 bases removed from V and 3 bases from J, the gap between germline ends came to 17 bases. Remarks on this clonotype: Its antigen is not known.

Input material: peripheral blood. The clonotype comes from an adult man with Graves' ophthalmopathy. The V and J genes are TRBV19 and TRBJ1-5; tentatively, D is TRBD1 (5 bases). The CDR3 region is CAWSPGPNNQPQHF. The DNA of the CDR3 is TGTGCCTGGAGTCCGGGACCCAACAATCAGCCCCAGCATTTT.